This T cell receptor (beta chain) was identified in a study of type 1 regulatory T cells. As for this clonotype: The target antigen is unknown. The junction departs from the called germline gene at one end, perhaps through a read error.

CDR3 size: 16 residues. The germline V gene encodes CDR1 KGHDR and CDR2 SFDVKD. MiXCR, applied by TCRdb to the reads, yields one record per CDR3 protein. Seen here are fewer than 75,000 distinct CDR3 sequences, about 50% observed once, and the top ten hold roughly 2.2%. V is TRBV24-1 and J is TRBJ2-3; 9 bases fit TRBD1. The sequence came from a human donor in good health. The sequenced sample consisted of cultured non-Tr1 T cells, either the whole culture or a sorted T cell fraction (not recorded which). Here the CDR3 reads CATSELGTGSTYTQYF. The CDR3 DNA is TGTGCCACCAGTGAACTCGGGACAGGGTCCACATATACGCAGTATTTT.